The T cell receptor beta chain described here comes from a study of CD8 T cells in ankylosing spondylitis. For TCR beta, libraries came from quantitative 5'-RACE with molecular barcodes. TCRdb recomputed calls from the 5' RACE reads with MiXCR, one row per CDR3 protein. The data hold tens of thousands of distinct CDR3 sequences, with approximately 5.7% observed a single time. Study-wide results and caveats: There was a TCR beta motif, made of several highly homologous variants, that appeared characteristic of ankylosing spondylitis blood.

This clonotype was found many times. No antigen is known for it. CDR3 length: 17 residues. V was trimmed by 4 bases and J by 0 bases, leaving 14 bases between them. Germline CDR1 and CDR2: SGHRS and YFSETQ. The specimen was synovial fluid, either unsorted or a sorted T cell fraction (not recorded which). The genes are TRBV5-1 and TRBJ2-6; D ambiguous. The receptor's source is a male donor with ankylosing spondylitis. The CDR3 DNA reads TGCGCCAGCAGCGGATGGACGGTCCTCTCTGGGGCCAACGTCCTGACTTTC. This translates into CASSGWTVLSGANVLTF.